Listed below are T cell receptor beta chains from one sample, sequenced in a study of regulatory T cells in long-lasting Graves disease. TCRdb itself ran the multiplex PCR reads through MiXCR, one entry per CDR3 protein. The repertoire holds approximately 350,000 distinct CDR3 sequences, about 12% seen once, with approximately 20% in the top ten. Separately, the same data were catalogued under a study of T cells in Graves' hyperthyroidism and ophthalmopathy.

The source was peripheral blood mononuclear cells (PBMCs), collected at new diagnosis, from a patient treated with antithyroid drugs. The receptors were gathered from a young woman with Graves disease. Each CDR3 is given without its conserved first and last residue. The order of the fields is V gene, CDR3 protein.

V gene: TRBV6-4
CDR3 protein: ASSDGLNTEAF

V gene: TRBV18
CDR3 protein: ASSPGGGPSSEQF

V gene: TRBV28
CDR3 protein: ASRPGLAGRTDTQY

V gene: TRBV20-1
CDR3 protein: SATGLAGGQETQY

V gene: TRBV25-1
CDR3 protein: ASSELLGEQF

V gene: TRBV10-3
CDR3 protein: AISQQENTEAF

V gene: TRBV29-1
CDR3 protein: SALDGRANYGYT

V gene: TRBV2
CDR3 protein: ASKRTAGSTDTQY

V gene: TRBV27
CDR3 protein: ASSLSINQPQH

V gene: TRBV29-1
CDR3 protein: SVLTAEAF

V gene: TRBV20-1
CDR3 protein: RAIRDTYGYT

V gene: TRBV7-3
CDR3 protein: ASSSTTGGPRGNEQF

V gene: TRBV7-2
CDR3 protein: ASGPPGIGNTIY

V gene: TRBV7-8
CDR3 protein: ASSLNRITFYGYT

V gene: TRBV13
CDR3 protein: ASKGLAGSDTQY

V gene: TRBV7-2
CDR3 protein: ASSFSGSRNEQY